The subject of this entry is one T cell receptor beta chain. The antigen remains undetermined. Healthy Caucasian individuals from Russia aged about 6 to 100 were enrolled as donors. CDR1 is MDHEN, CDR2 SYDVKM, per germline. Deletions cut 4 bases from V and 0 bases from J, with 10 bases between. This CDR3 is built from 16 residues. These data are taken from a study of blood T cells in healthy people across ages. Through a sample-barcoded 5' primer and a J-beta primer mix, a second PCR was run for about 6 to 11 cycles. TCRdb reprocessed the 5' RACE reads with MiXCR, giving one entry per CDR3 protein. This sample has about 1 million distinct CDR3 sequences, with more than 35% found just once. Findings and caveats of the study: The long-lived group displayed more naive CD4+ cells, plus higher diversity, than the aged donors did. There was no known CMV status for donors, so expanded clonotype changes were possibly confounded.

This chain connects TRBV28 to TRBJ2-6; no definite D call. The sequence was collected from a woman aged 55 to 70 in good health. Sequencing input: blood. CDR3 in amino acids: CASSSLHRSGANVLTF. The CDR3 region has the DNA TGTGCCAGCAGTTCCCTCCACCGCTCTGGGGCCAACGTCCTGACTTTC.